This T cell receptor beta chain was obtained from a study of response to subunit inactivated influenza vaccine. Each CDR3 protein gets one entry after TCRdb re-called the RT-PCR reads with MiXCR. The sample lists a few hundred thousand distinct CDR3 sequences, 12% occurring once. Trimming left V 3 bases short and J 3 bases short, with 9 bases between. CDR1 is SEHNR and CDR2 is FQNEAQ in the germline V gene (reference sequence). The CDR3 length is 15 residues. On this clonotype itself: The antigen remains undetermined.

Study results and caveats: Authors suggested each seasonal influenza vaccination recruits few new T cells.

The chain uses TRBV7-9 and TRBJ2-6; no reliable D call. The material was non-naive T cells sorted from PBMCs, obtained roughly 15 days before vaccination. The TCR comes from a man aged 50 to 60 who received an inactivated influenza vaccine. CDR3 bases: TGTGCCAGCAGCTTCGGACGAGGTGGGGCCAACGTCCTGACTTTC. Translating gives CASSFGRGGANVLTF. The variable domain in full, with the rest retrieved from reference TRBV7-9 and TRBJ2-6, is DTGVSQNPRHKITKRGQNVTFRCDPISEHNRLYWYRQTLGQGPEFLTYFQNEAQLEKSRLLSDRFSAERPKGSFSTLEIQRTEQGDSAMYLCASSFGRGGANVLTFGAGSRLTVL.